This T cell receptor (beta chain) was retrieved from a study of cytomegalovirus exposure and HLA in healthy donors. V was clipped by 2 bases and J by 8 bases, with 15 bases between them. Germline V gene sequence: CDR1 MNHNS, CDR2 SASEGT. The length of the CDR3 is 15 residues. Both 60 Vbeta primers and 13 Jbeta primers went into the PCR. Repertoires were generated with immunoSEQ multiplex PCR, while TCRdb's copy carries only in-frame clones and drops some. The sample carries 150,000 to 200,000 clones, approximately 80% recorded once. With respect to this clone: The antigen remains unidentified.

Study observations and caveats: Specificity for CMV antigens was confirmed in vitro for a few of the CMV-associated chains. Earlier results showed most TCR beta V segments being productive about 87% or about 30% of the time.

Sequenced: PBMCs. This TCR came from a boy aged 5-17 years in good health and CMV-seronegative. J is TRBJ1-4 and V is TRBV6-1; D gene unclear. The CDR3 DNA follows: TGTGCCAGCAGTGAATCTCTGTCAGGTTTGGAAAAACTGTTTTTT. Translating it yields CASSESLSGLEKLFF.